Each of the 27 T cell receptor beta chains below was sequenced from the same sample in a study of yellow fever vaccine responses in identical twins. TCRdb re-derived calls from the RT-PCR reads in MiXCR, one entry per CDR3 protein. Altogether roughly 23,000 distinct CDR3 sequences are present, around 74% being singletons, with the ten largest covering about 4.8%. This sample comprised T cells from blood (PBMCs), unsorted or a sorted subset (not recorded which), obtained before or after yellow fever vaccination (not recorded which). Receptor source: a woman aged 18-29 years who received the yellow fever vaccine.

CDR3 nucleotides: TGTGCCAGTAGTATTTGGGGCGGGCAGCCCCAGCATTTT. It yields the protein CASSIWGGQPQHF. The chain carries TRBV19 and TRBJ1-5; D is possibly TRBD1 (5 bases). With 3 bases removed from V and 7 bases from J, the gap between germline ends came to 10 bases. Looked up from germline, CDR1 is LNHDA and CDR2 is SQIVND (reference sequence). This CDR3 region has 13 residues.

The gene calls are TRBV29-1 and TRBJ2-7; TRBD1 is a possible D gene (6 bases). CDR3 length: 14 residues. V lost 4 bases and J lost 0, with 13 bases in between. Germline CDR1 and CDR2: SQVTM and ANQGSEA. The CDR3 here is CSVVKGQLSYEQYF. The CDR3 coding sequence is TGCAGCGTTGTAAAGGGACAACTCTCCTACGAGCAGTACTTC.

The V call is TRBV2, the J call TRBJ1-5; D gene unclear. CDR3 length: 15 residues. Germline values: CDR1 SNHLY, CDR2 FYNNEI. Trimming took off 5 bases at V and 3 bases at J, with 14 bases between the two ends. The CDR3 nucleotides are TGTGCCAGCAGTAAGGAGGGTATTGACAATCAGCCCCAGCATTTT. It is translated as CASSKEGIDNQPQHF.

In its sample, this clonotype was seen a few times. The gene calls are TRBV23-1 and TRBJ2-5; TRBD1 might be the D (6 bases). TRBV23-1 is annotated as an ORF whose role is uncertain. This CDR3 comprises 16 residues. Trimming left V 0 bases short and J 4 bases short, with 15 bases between. The CDR3 region has the DNA TGCGCCAGCAGTCAATCGTCTCAGGGGCGTGGAGAGACCCAGTACTTC. This translates into CASSQSSQGRGETQYF.

The chain links TRBV11-1 to TRBJ2-7; a weak D match, TRBD2 (6 bases). Trimming removed 9 bases from V and 7 bases from J, with 22 bases in between. The germline CDR1 and CDR2 sequences are SGHAT and FQDESV (reference sequence). The CDR3 length is 14 residues. Here the CDR3 DNA reads TGTGCCAGTTTACCGACTAGTTCTTCTAGTGAGCAGTACTTC. Amino acid sequence: CASLPTSSSSEQYF. Full variable domain (missing parts from reference TRBV11-1 and TRBJ2-7): EAEVAQSPRYKITEKSQAVAFWCDPISGHATLYWYRQILGQGPELLVQFQDESVVDDSQLPKDRFSAERLKGVDSTLKIQPAELGDSAMYLCASLPTSSSSEQYFGPGTRLTVT.

The chain carries TRBV3-1 and TRBJ2-5; D remains ambiguous. The CDR3 loop spans 13 amino acids. The germline gives CDR1 LGHDT, CDR2 YNNKEL (reference sequence). V was clipped by 2 bases and J by 2 bases, with 6 bases between them. The CDR3 loop reads CASSQSPQETQYF. The CDR3 DNA reads as TGTGCCAGCAGCCAATCACCTCAAGAGACCCAGTACTTC.

The chain is built from TRBV29-1 and TRBJ1-1; D gene ambiguous. V lost 5 bases and J 5 bases, leaving 12 bases between the germline ends. This CDR3 spans 12 amino acids. CDR1 SQVTM and CDR2 ANQGSEA come from the germline V gene. CDR3 bases: TGCAGCGTTACAAGAAGCGGGACTGAAGCTTTCTTT. This sequence encodes CSVTRSGTEAFF.

The rearrangement links TRBV2 to TRBJ2-1, with TRBD2 matching 9 bases. The CDR3 loop spans 14 amino acids. Germline CDR1 and CDR2: SNHLY and FYNNEI. After removal of 4 bases from V and 6 bases from J, the junction contained 4 bases not matched to a gene. CDR3 protein: CASSVSGSSNEQFF. In nucleotides, the CDR3 is TGTGCCAGCAGTGTTAGCGGGAGTAGCAATGAGCAGTTCTTC.

This chain uses TRBV19 with TRBJ1-1, with TRBD1 identical over 11 bases. This CDR3 is built from 15 residues. J gave up 4 bases and V 3 bases, and 4 bases lay outside the gene matches. Germline-derived CDR1 and CDR2 are LNHDA and SQIVND (reference sequence). Here the CDR3 reads CASSITGTGGTEAFF. Written as DNA, the CDR3 is TGTGCCAGTAGTATTACCGGGACAGGGGGCACTGAAGCTTTCTTT.

The rearrangement uses TRBV29-1 and TRBJ2-3; possibly TRBD2 for D (5 bases). The V and J ends lost 7 bases and 13 bases respectively, with 18 bases between them. The CDR3 is made up of 11 amino acids. From germline, CDR1 is SQVTM and CDR2 ANQGSEA. Written as DNA, the CDR3 is TGCAGCGGAAAACCTAGCTCGGTCGAGTATTTT. Its translation is CSGKPSSVEYF.

The V and J genes are TRBV7-1 and TRBJ1-2, with TRBD1 matching over 8 bases. TRBV7-1 is an open reading frame whose function is uncertain. This CDR3 is 16 amino acids long. V gave up 6 bases and J gave up 0 bases; unmatched junction bases: 9. CDR3 region: CASRSQGALANYGYTF. The CDR3 coding sequence is TGTGCCAGCAGATCTCAGGGGGCCCTAGCTAACTATGGCTACACCTTC.

The rearrangement links TRBV7-3 to TRBJ1-1; D is unresolved. Per germline, CDR1 SGHTA and CDR2 FQGTGA. The CDR3 contains 15 residues. V was cut by 0 bases and J by 2 bases, with 10 bases left in between. The CDR3 reads CASSLTGGPNTEAFF. The CDR3 coding sequence is TGTGCCAGCAGCTTAACTGGAGGGCCTAACACTGAAGCTTTCTTT. Drawing the rest from reference TRBV7-3 and TRBJ1-1, the complete variable domain is GAGVSQTPSNKVTEKGKYVELRCDPISGHTALYWYRQSLGQGPEFLIYFQGTGAADDSGLPNDRFFAVRPEGSVSTLKIQRTERGDSAVYLCASSLTGGPNTEAFFGQGTRLTVV.

The rearrangement uses TRBV6-1 and TRBJ1-6; 9 nucleotides align to TRBD1. This CDR3 comprises 15 residues. V shed 6 bases, J shed 4 bases, and the junction held 4 bases outside the gene matches. Germline loops: CDR1 MNHNS, CDR2 SASEGT. In nucleotides, the CDR3 is TGTGCCAGCAGCACCGGGACAGGGTATAATTCACCCCTCCACTTT. Translation gives CASSTGTGYNSPLHF.

This chain connects TRBV2 to TRBJ1-5; D possibly corresponds to TRBD1 (6 bases). Trimming stripped 6 bases from V and 4 bases from J, with 10 bases between. The germline CDR1 and CDR2 sequences are SNHLY and FYNNEI. This CDR3 spans 13 amino acids. CDR3 nucleotide sequence: TGTGCCAGCAGGACAGGCACAAATCAGCCCCAGCATTTT. It yields the protein CASRTGTNQPQHF.

This chain uses TRBV2 with TRBJ2-7; 13 nucleotides align to TRBD2. The CDR3 covers 14 residues. V lost 4 bases to trimming and J lost 6 bases; unmatched junction nucleotides: 3. Germline CDR1 is SNHLY and CDR2 is FYNNEI. The CDR3 here is CASSATSGRTEQYF. In DNA form, the CDR3 reads TGTGCCAGCAGTGCGACTAGCGGGAGGACCGAGCAGTACTTC.

The chain has TRBV5-6 and TRBJ2-1; TRBD2 matches 7 bases. Per the germline V gene, CDR1 is SGHDT and CDR2 is YYEEEE. This CDR3 has 15 residues. Germline trimming cut 4 bases from V and 0 bases from J; bases unmatched to any gene: 4. CDR3 region: CASSAGTTSYNEQFF. The CDR3 DNA follows: TGTGCCAGCAGCGCCGGGACTACCTCCTACAATGAGCAGTTCTTC.

The J gene is TRBJ2-2, the V gene TRBV5-4; no clear D. The V and J ends lost 4 bases and 6 bases respectively, with 7 bases between them. Germline V CDR1 and CDR2: SGHNT, YYREEE (reference sequence). This CDR3 is 12 amino acids long. CDR3 sequence reads: CASSHLSGELFF. The CDR3 DNA reads TGTGCCAGCAGCCATCTATCCGGGGAGCTGTTTTTT.

The V and J genes are TRBV20-1 and TRBJ2-3; D may be TRBD2 (5 bases). The V gene lost 3 bases and the J gene lost 4 bases, with 17 bases spanning the gap. The V gene's germline CDR1 is DFQATT and CDR2 SNEGSKA (reference sequence). This CDR3 has 15 residues. The CDR3 here is CSASLLGSVADTQYF. DNA for the CDR3: TGCAGTGCTAGCCTACTAGGGTCGGTAGCAGATACGCAGTATTTT.

In its sample, this clonotype was seen once. The rearrangement links TRBV28 to TRBJ1-1, with D perhaps TRBD1 (5 bases). The germline V gene has CDR1 MDHEN and CDR2 SYDVKM. Trimming cost V 5 bases and J 10 bases, with 14 bases left between them. The CDR3 is 12 amino acids. This CDR3 is CASSVLEGTAFF. CDR3 DNA: TGTGCCAGCAGTGTATTGGAGGGGACAGCTTTCTTT.

This chain uses TRBV5-1 with TRBJ1-4, with D possibly matching TRBD1 (5 bases). The length of the CDR3 is 14 residues. Trimming shortened V by 4 bases and J by 6 bases, and 13 bases separated the two germline ends. CDR1 is SGHRS and CDR2 is YFSETQ in the germline V gene. The DNA of the CDR3 is TGCGCCAGCAGCGTCCAGGGTGGGGATGAAAAACTGTTTTTT. Translated: CASSVQGGDEKLFF.

The J gene is TRBJ1-1, the V gene TRBV29-1, with D perhaps TRBD1 (5 bases). This CDR3 comprises 13 residues. Germline CDR1 SQVTM, CDR2 ANQGSEA. V was clipped by 5 bases and J by 2 bases, with 12 bases between them. The CDR3 sequence is CSVSWTLNTEAFF. CDR3 coding DNA: TGCAGCGTTTCCTGGACACTTAACACTGAAGCTTTCTTT. Combining the CDR3 with reference TRBV29-1 and TRBJ1-1 gives the whole variable domain SAVISQKPSRDICQRGTSLTIQCQVDSQVTMMFWYRQQPGQSLTLIATANQGSEATYESGFVIDKFPISRPNLTFSTLTVSNMSPEDSSIYLCSVSWTLNTEAFFGQGTRLTVV.

J is TRBJ2-1 and V is TRBV12-3 or TRBV12-4; 9 bases align to TRBD1. This CDR3 contains 11 residues. J was trimmed by 15 bases and V by 3 bases; bases with no gene match: 3. This CDR3 reads CASSLGQGSFF. The CDR3 DNA reads TGTGCCAGCAGTTTGGGACAGGGTTCGTTCTTC.

The genes are TRBV12-3 or TRBV12-4 and TRBJ1-1; D is perhaps TRBD1 (6 bases). Trimming took off 5 bases at V and 4 bases at J, with 14 bases between the two ends. This CDR3 spans 14 amino acids. DNA of the CDR3: TGTGCCAGCAGTCAAACAGGGCTGGGCACTGAAGCTTTCTTT. It encodes CASSQTGLGTEAFF.

This clonotype was detected only a few times. V usage is TRBV14 and J usage is TRBJ2-1; D remains unclear. V gave up 4 bases and J gave up 8 bases, with 3 bases separating them. CDR1 is SGHDN, CDR2 FVKESK, per germline. This CDR3 contains 10 residues. In nucleotides, the CDR3 is TGTGCCAGCAGCCCTTATGAGCAGTTCTTC. This translates into CASSPYEQFF.

This clonotype was seen just once. An end of the junction does not agree with germline; a read error may underlie this. The chain employs TRBV11-2 and TRBJ2-1, with D possibly being TRBD1 (5 bases). Germline V gene data show CDR1 as SGHAT and CDR2 as FQNNGV. CDR3 size: 11 residues. The DNA of the CDR3 is TGTGCCAGCACTCTGGGGCGTTTGATGGTCTTC. Protein sequence: CASTLGRLMVF.

This chain connects TRBV29-1 to TRBJ2-1; 7 bases line up with TRBD1. Germline trimming cut 5 bases from V and 0 bases from J; bases unmatched to any gene: 4. CDR1 and CDR2 (germline): SQVTM, ANQGSEA. The CDR3 extends over 14 amino acids. The CDR3 coding sequence is TGCAGCGTTTTAAGGGGGCCCTCCTACAATGAGCAGTTCTTC. Amino acids: CSVLRGPSYNEQFF.

The rearrangement uses TRBV5-5 and TRBJ2-2; TRBD2 matches at 12 bases. Unmatched junction bases numbered 3, after V lost 0 bases and J lost 6 bases. The CDR3 is 16 residues long. From germline, CDR1 is SGHKS and CDR2 YYEKEE (reference sequence). CDR3 protein: CASSLETSGRAGELFF. The CDR3 coding sequence is TGTGCCAGCAGCTTGGAGACTAGCGGGAGAGCCGGGGAGCTGTTTTTT.